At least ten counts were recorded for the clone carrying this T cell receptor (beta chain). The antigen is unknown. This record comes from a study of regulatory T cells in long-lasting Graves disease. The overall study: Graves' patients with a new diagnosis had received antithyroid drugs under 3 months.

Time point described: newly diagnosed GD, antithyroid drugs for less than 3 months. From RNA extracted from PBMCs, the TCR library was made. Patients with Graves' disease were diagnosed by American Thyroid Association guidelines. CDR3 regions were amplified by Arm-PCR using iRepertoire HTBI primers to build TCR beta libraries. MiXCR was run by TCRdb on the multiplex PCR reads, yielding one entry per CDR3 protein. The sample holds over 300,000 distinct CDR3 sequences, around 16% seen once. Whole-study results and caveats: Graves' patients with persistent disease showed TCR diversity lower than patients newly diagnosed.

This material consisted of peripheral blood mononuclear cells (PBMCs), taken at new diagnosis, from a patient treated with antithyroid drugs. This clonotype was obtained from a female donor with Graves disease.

The CDR3 reads CASSQGPRRGRGSNQPQHF. The CDR3 nucleotides are TGCGCCAGCAGCCAAGGCCCGCGTCGGGGACGCGGTAGCAATCAGCCCCAGCATTTT. This chain connects TRBV4-1 to TRBJ1-5; D perhaps matches TRBD1 (5 bases). With 1 base removed from V and 0 bases from J, the gap between germline ends came to 19 bases. The germline CDR1 and CDR2 sequences are MGHRA and YSYEKL. The CDR3 runs to 19 residues.